One T cell receptor (beta chain) is described in this entry. Its antigen is currently not known. No clone much larger than this one lies a single base away; base qualities are absent. The data derive from a study of identical twins (dated by TCRdb to 2016 to 2018). Some background on the complete study: To test whether fetal clonotypes persist, the study used deep sequencing on TCR alpha and beta repertoires from monozygotic twins, unrelated adults of various ages, and cord blood. To rule out contamination, replicate twin experiments were performed at different times with different library preparation protocols. General conclusions and limits of the study: Conclusions relied on cross-sectional statistical analysis, since the same donors could not be followed over many years. Out-of-frame TCR alpha sequences shared between twins showed an excess of low generation-probability sequences compared with coincidental sharing between unrelated individuals. A weaker excess of twin sharing was found in beta out-of-frame sequences because the signal-to-noise ratio was lowered by fewer shared sequences. In monozygotic twins, recombination models systematically underestimated out-of-frame TCR alpha sharing, but the models matched the sharing seen between unrelated individuals. Invariant T cells such as MAIT and iNKT could partly confound zero-insertion analyses, though diverse VJ usage argued against this for most clonotypes. Abundant cord blood beta clonotypes had fewer insertions, young adult naive repertoires showed a similar but weaker trend, and memory repertoires showed no such trend.

Library preparation employed 5' RACE. TCRdb names Illumina HiSeq 2000 as the instrument used. A universal primer binding site was introduced by template switching, and a unique molecular identifier was present in the final cDNA, enabling accurate counting of TCR cDNA molecules. Specific primers in the conserved constant-segment region were used to synthesize first-strand cDNA for the TCR alpha and beta chains. Each cDNA library was double barcoded, with a SMART-Mk sample barcode plus Illumina barcodes, to control for contamination. TruSeq adapter sequences, together with Illumina sample barcodes, were added in two successive PCR steps. The Illumina HiSeq platform was used with custom primers to sequence TCR alpha and beta cDNA libraries. The original methods were these. MiGEC was used to process raw reads and extract unique molecular identifiers, and MiXCR was used to find CDR3 positions. Recombination models were inferred per individual with the repgenHMM and IGoR tools using an EM algorithm. Shared clonotype analysis was performed with the tcR package in R, normalizing sharing by the product of cloneset sizes. Out-of-frame nonproductive sequences were analyzed to study raw recombination free of thymic and clonal selection effects. The public reads were reprocessed in TCRdb via fastp at Q25 and MiXCR, keeping in-frame beta chains. When rows share a CDR3 protein, they turn into one entry using the most common DNA and genes. Clone size and V and J calls follow TCRdb, not the original study. The sample table records fewer than 550,000 distinct CDR3 sequences; over 12% of these occur just once. The ten largest clones add up to roughly 0.4% of the sample.

Only healthy Caucasian donors were included. Three pairs of female monozygotic twins, all aged roughly 18 to 29 years, made up the twin cohort. CD4+ and CD8+ T cell populations were isolated with positive isolation kits from Invitrogen. Taken from the germline V gene (reference sequence), the CDR1 and CDR2 loops are SEHNR and FQNEAQ. There are 16 amino acids in the CDR3, from cysteine to phenylalanine inclusive. Kept here is only the CDR3 DNA, which spans 48 bases and is read in frame from base 1. V was cut back by 5 bases and J by 4 bases, leaving a gap of 17 bases between them. These sequences were also reported in another study, on yellow fever vaccine responses in identical twins. As noted in the second study: The T cell response to vaccination in identical twins was reported by the authors to appear partly convergent and partly personalized. Focusing on identical twins, the study followed the T cell clones that responded to the vaccine, and did so with precision.

This TCR derives from a young woman in good health. Recombination linked TRBV7-9 to TRBJ2-2, and possibly TRBD2, on 5 matching bases. Sequencing was carried out using CD4+ T cells sorted from blood. CDR3 protein: CASSQLVGVGTGELFF. The bases are TGTGCCAGCAGCCAACTCGTGGGAGTAGGCACCGGGGAGCTGTTTTTT.